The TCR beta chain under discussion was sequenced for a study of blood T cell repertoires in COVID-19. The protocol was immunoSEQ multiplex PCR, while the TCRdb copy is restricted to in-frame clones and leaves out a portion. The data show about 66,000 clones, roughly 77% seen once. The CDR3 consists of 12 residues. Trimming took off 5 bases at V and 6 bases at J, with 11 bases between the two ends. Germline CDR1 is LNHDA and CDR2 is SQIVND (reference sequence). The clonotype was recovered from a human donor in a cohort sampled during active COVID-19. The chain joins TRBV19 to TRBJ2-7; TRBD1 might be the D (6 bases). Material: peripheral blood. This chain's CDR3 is CASSHRTAEQYF. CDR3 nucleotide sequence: TGTGCCAGTAGTCACAGGACAGCCGAGCAGTACTTC. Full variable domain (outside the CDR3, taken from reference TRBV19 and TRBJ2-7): DGGITQSPKYLFRKEGQNVTLSCEQNLNHDAMYWYRQDPGQGLRLIYYSQIVNDFQKGDIAEGYSVSREKKESFPLTVTSAQKNPTAFYLCASSHRTAEQYFGPGTRLTVT.